One and the same sample provided the 16 T cell receptor beta chains below, sequenced in a study of blood T cell repertoires in COVID-19. TCRdb's copy holds only in-frame clones and misses some; the assay was immunoSEQ multiplex PCR. The sample yields fewer than 100,000 clones, approximately 85% seen once. Sequenced input: peripheral blood. Receptors originate from a man aged 60 to 69 with acute or convalescent COVID-19.

The chain employs TRBV5-4 and TRBJ1-1; TRBD1 agrees at 11 bases. V lost 4 bases to trimming and J lost 5 bases; unmatched junction nucleotides: 7. This CDR3 has 15 residues. CDR1 and CDR2 (germline): SGHNT, YYREEE (reference sequence). CDR3 in amino acids: CASSERDRGVTEAFF. The CDR3 nucleotides read TGTGCCAGCAGCGAACGGGACAGGGGGGTAACTGAAGCTTTCTTT.

The rearrangement links TRBV6-5 to TRBJ1-4; 11 nucleotides align to TRBD1. Germline V gene data show CDR1 as MNHEY and CDR2 as SVGAGI. J was trimmed by 7 bases and V by 5 bases; bases with no gene match: 6. CDR3 length: 15 residues. The CDR3: CASSPGQGAREKLFF. The CDR3 coding sequence is TGTGCCAGCAGTCCCGGACAGGGGGCGCGTGAAAAACTGTTTTTT.

This chain links TRBV5-1 with TRBJ1-4, with 7 bases fitting TRBD1. The length of the CDR3 is 15 residues. V lost 3 bases to trimming and J lost 4 bases; unmatched junction nucleotides: 6. The germline gives CDR1 SGHRS, CDR2 YFSETQ. The CDR3 coding sequence is TGCGCCAGCAGCTCCTTTCGGGACAGTAATGAAAAACTGTTTTTT. This gives the protein CASSSFRDSNEKLFF.

The V and J genes are TRBV19 and TRBJ2-3; a weak D match, TRBD1 (5 bases). Germline V lookup: CDR1 LNHDA, CDR2 SQIVND (reference sequence). There are 13 residues in the CDR3. V lost 4 bases, J lost 4 bases, and 9 bases lay in between. The CDR3 protein is CASSTTVSDTQYF. CDR3 DNA: TGTGCCAGTAGTACGACAGTATCAGATACGCAGTATTTT. The entire variable domain, with the rest obtained from reference TRBV19 and TRBJ2-3, is as follows: DGGITQSPKYLFRKEGQNVTLSCEQNLNHDAMYWYRQDPGQGLRLIYYSQIVNDFQKGDIAEGYSVSREKKESFPLTVTSAQKNPTAFYLCASSTTVSDTQYFGPGTRLTVL.

The V call is TRBV5-1, the J call TRBJ2-5, with D perhaps TRBD2 (5 bases). The CDR3 extends over 14 amino acids. Germline CDR1 SGHRS, CDR2 YFSETQ. V was shortened by 0 bases and J by 1 base, with 7 bases between the two germline ends. CDR3 amino acids: CASSLGTSQETQYF. CDR3 bases: TGCGCCAGCAGCTTGGGAACTAGCCAAGAGACCCAGTACTTC.

The chain's CDR3 is CASSPTGGWTEAFF. The DNA of the CDR3 is TGTGCCAGCAGTCCGACAGGGGGTTGGACTGAAGCTTTCTTT. The chain uses TRBV6-5 and TRBJ1-1; 9 nucleotides agree with TRBD1. The V segment lost 5 bases and the J segment 5 bases; nucleotides outside the gene matches: 6. The CDR3 spans 14 residues. Germline CDR1 MNHEY, CDR2 SVGAGI.

This rearrangement joins TRBV19 to TRBJ1-5; D is undetermined. CDR3 length equals 12 residues. V lost 3 bases and J lost 8, with 8 bases in between. Germline V gene sequence: CDR1 LNHDA, CDR2 SQIVND (reference sequence). The CDR3 DNA reads TGTGCCAGTAGTATTTACTCGGAGCCCCAGCATTTT. Protein product: CASSIYSEPQHF.

The chain links TRBV30 to TRBJ2-7, with a weak D call TRBD1 (5 bases). V was shortened by 7 bases and J by 0 bases, with 10 bases between the two germline ends. This CDR3 has 12 amino acids. The germline V gene has CDR1 GTSNPN and CDR2 SVGIG (reference sequence). CDR3 protein: CAYSRDSYEQYF. CDR3 coding DNA: TGTGCCTACTCCAGGGACTCCTACGAGCAGTACTTC.

J is TRBJ2-6 and V is TRBV4-1, with 10 bases lining up with TRBD1. Germline assignment: CDR1 MGHRA and CDR2 YSYEKL. The CDR3 contains 15 residues. After removal of 4 bases from V and 9 bases from J, the junction contained 6 bases not matched to a gene. The CDR3 here is CASSPRTGGVNVLTF. In DNA, the CDR3 is TGCGCCAGCAGCCCCCGGACAGGGGGTGTCAACGTCCTGACTTTC.

This chain joins TRBV24-1 and TRBJ2-1; 7 nucleotides align to TRBD2. With V trimmed by 5 bases and J by 9 bases, 0 bases remained unmatched. This CDR3 has 11 residues. CDR1 and CDR2 (germline): KGHDR, SFDVKD. In nucleotides, the CDR3 is TGTGCCACCAGTGGGGGGGGTGAGCAGTTCTTC. Amino acids: CATSGGGEQFF.

The genes are TRBV7-2 and TRBJ2-7; 8 bases agree with TRBD2. J lost 6 bases, V lost 5 bases, and 15 bases had no gene match. There are 16 residues in the CDR3. Germline CDR1 reads SGHTA; CDR2 reads FQGNSA. CDR3 coding DNA: TGTGCCAGCAGCGCCGTGGGGGCGGGGGGCGCACGCGAGCAGTACTTC. Protein: CASSAVGAGGAREQYF.

V usage is TRBV25-1 and J usage is TRBJ1-2; D is unclear. This CDR3 has 13 residues. Deletions cut 6 bases from V and 12 bases from J, with 20 bases between. CDR1 is MGHDK and CDR2 is SYGVNS in the germline V gene. This CDR3 is CASRGGNHPGDTF. The CDR3 coding sequence is TGTGCCAGCAGAGGAGGCAACCACCCGGGTGACACCTTC.

This clone is a singleton in its sample. The chain employs TRBV7-9 and TRBJ2-1; tentatively, D is TRBD1 (6 bases). The length of the CDR3 is 18 residues. Trimming took 2 bases from V and 6 from J, leaving 23 bases between them. Germline-derived CDR1 and CDR2 are SEHNR and FQNEAQ (reference sequence). The CDR3 reads CASSLNTGSLKRSNEQFF. DNA of the CDR3: TGTGCCAGCAGCTTAAACACAGGGTCCCTGAAAAGATCCAATGAGCAGTTCTTC.

V is TRBV6-5 and J is TRBJ1-5, with 8 nucleotides matching TRBD1. This CDR3 contains 12 residues. In germline, CDR1 is MNHEY, CDR2 SVGAGI. V was clipped by 8 bases and J by 9 bases; unmatched bases: 6. The CDR3 region has the DNA TGTGCCAGCGGGACAGGCCCCGGGCCCCAGCATTTT. The encoded protein is CASGTGPGPQHF.

Details on this clone: The germline gene is not matched at one end of the junction; a read error may be the cause. This chain links TRBV15 with TRBJ2-7, with a weak D call TRBD1 (6 bases). Per the germline V gene, CDR1 is LNHNV and CDR2 is YYDKDF (reference sequence). The CDR3 contains 13 residues. In DNA form, the CDR3 reads TGTGCCACCAGCCGAGAAGACAGGTACGAGCAGTACTTC. It translates to CATSREDRYEQYF.

The gene calls are TRBV27 and TRBJ1-1, with D perhaps TRBD1 (6 bases). CDR3 length: 15 residues. The V gene's germline CDR1 is MNHEY and CDR2 SMNVEV (reference sequence). V shed 7 bases and J shed 3 bases, with 18 bases lying between them. The CDR3 here is CASTHRRGGHTEAFF. The DNA for the CDR3 is TGTGCCAGCACCCACCGAAGGGGGGGCCACACTGAAGCTTTCTTT.